This T cell receptor (beta chain) was recorded in a study of T cells in Graves' hyperthyroidism and ophthalmopathy. Regarding the study as a whole: Ophthalmopathy cases were set apart from stable hyperthyroidism by a 13 V-J model. The model anticipated ophthalmopathy a median approximately 6.7 months pre-onset.

Patients counted as stable if ophthalmopathy did not develop within 18 months. The CDR3 regions of TCR beta were amplified from RNA transcripts. When the TCR CDR3 underwent first-round RT-PCR, the HTBI primer set was used. Each CDR3 protein gets one entry after TCRdb re-called the multiplex PCR reads with MiXCR. The sample lists around 340,000 distinct CDR3 sequences; about 20% were seen once. This clonotype has ten or more counts. Its specificity is not known. This CDR3 spans 15 amino acids. Germline V CDR1 and CDR2: MNHNY, SVGAGI (reference sequence). With 2 bases removed from V and 1 base from J, the gap between germline ends came to 8 bases.

This TCR came from a woman in her forties or fifties with Graves' hyperthyroidism. Material for sequencing was blood. The chain carries TRBV6-6 and TRBJ2-2; D might be TRBD2 (6 bases). The CDR3 DNA follows: TGTGCCAGCAGTTACGGGGACTTGAACACCGGGGAGCTGTTTTTT. It codes for CASSYGDLNTGELFF.